The TCR beta chain under discussion was sequenced for a study of type 1 regulatory T cells. Overall study: T-allo10 is a Tr1-enriched, alloantigen-specific CD4 T cell product made in vitro.

TCRdb itself ran the reads through MiXCR, one entry per CDR3 protein. This sample yields some 60,000 distinct CDR3 sequences, of which 62% are seen a single time; 1.5% to 2% belongs to the top ten. This clonotype occurred once. The antigen is not known. The V gene end was trimmed by 8 bases and the J gene end by 8 bases; junction bases not matched to a gene: 14. CDR1 SNHLY and CDR2 FYNNEI come from the germline V gene. The CDR3 has 15 residues. Study-wide findings and caveats: Compared with non-type 1 regulatory T cells, type 1 regulatory T cells showed a more restricted TCR repertoire.

This receptor was taken from a human donor in good health. V usage is TRBV2 and J usage is TRBJ2-4; 8 bases are shared with TRBD1. Input material: cultured non-Tr1 T cells, either the whole culture or a sorted T cell fraction (not recorded which). CDR3 amino acids: CASDRGQARGYIQYF. The CDR3, as DNA: TGTGCCAGCGACAGGGGACAGGCCCGGGGATACATTCAGTACTTC.